This T cell receptor beta chain was captured in a study of human T cells and chemical hapten exposure. Each CDR3 protein is one row after TCRdb ran MiXCR on the RACE reads. The table lists about 34,000 distinct CDR3 sequences, around 6.8% of them singletons. The time point is: patch test 1, 2 weeks after DPC sensitization. Stated treatment: therapeutic diphenylcyclopropenone sensitization with weekly scalp DPC. Researchers extracted total RNA from unfractionated whole blood. Every donor had alopecia and was 18 to 70 years old; all were suitable for DPC. This clonotype showed up many times. The CDR3 covers 13 residues. V lost 1 base and J 4 bases, leaving 5 bases between the germline ends. Germline V gives CDR1 LGHNA, CDR2 YNFKEQ.

The V and J genes are TRBV4-2 and TRBJ1-5; no definite D call. Sequenced here: whole blood, sampled in connection with sensitization to the hapten diphenylcyclopropenone (DPC). This sequence was found in a woman under 40 with alopecia areata. Some clones in this sample may be carry-over from other donors' samples. CDR3 DNA: TGTGCCAGCAGCCAAGCCATGAATCAGCCCCAGCATTTT. Protein: CASSQAMNQPQHF.